The clone carrying this T cell receptor (beta chain) was found a few times. Its specificity is unknown. MiXCR was run by TCRdb on the reads, yielding one entry per CDR3 protein. The data show 300,000 to 400,000 distinct CDR3 sequences, under 35% seen once. This entry comes from a study of T cell repertoires in cytomegalovirus infection. The length of the CDR3 is 15 residues. Germline CDR1 SGHAT, CDR2 FQNNGV. The V segment lost 1 base and the J segment 5 bases; nucleotides outside the gene matches: 7. The source was cultured PBMCs, collected from culture after CMV antigen stimulation. The rearrangement uses TRBV11-2 and TRBJ2-7; TRBD2 agrees at 8 bases. The sequence came from a human donor in good health (CMV status not recorded). Some clones in this sample may be carry-over from other donors' samples. In DNA form, the CDR3 reads TGTGCCAGCAGCTTAGCGCCGGGAGGGCCTGACGAGCAGTACTTC. Encoded protein: CASSLAPGGPDEQYF.